This T cell receptor (beta chain) stems from a study of T cell responses to AZD1222 COVID-19 vaccine. Broader study findings: Nearly half of spike-specific TCRs reportedly target unmutated variant regions. At baseline, just a handful of AZD1222 recipients tested seropositive.

Libraries were prepared by immunoSEQ multiplex PCR; TCRdb keeps only in-frame clonotypes and omits some of them. The sample shows about 130,000 clones, roughly 93% of them seen only once. V shed 1 base, J shed 4 bases, and the junction held 8 bases outside the gene matches. The germline V gene encodes CDR1 MNHNY and CDR2 SVGAGI (reference sequence). The CDR3 contains 16 residues. In its sample, this clone was seen once. As yet, its antigen is unknown. The V gene is TRBV6-6, the J gene TRBJ2-5; 8 bases fit TRBD1. This TCR derives from an adult who received the AZD1222 COVID-19 vaccine. The sequencing used peripheral blood, collected 28 days after the second AZD1222 dose. This chain's CDR3 is CASSYWTGYVRETQYF. The CDR3 nucleotides are TGTGCCAGCAGTTACTGGACAGGGTATGTCAGAGAGACCCAGTACTTC.